What follows are 15 T cell receptor beta chains derived from one specimen sequenced in a study of spatial heterogeneity in lung cancer. A single record per CDR3 protein comes from TCRdb applying MiXCR to the 5' RACE reads. The data hold around 37,000 distinct CDR3 sequences, with less than 8.5% observed a single time. As to time point: sample taken at primary tumor resection. This specimen consisted of PBMCs, obtained at surgery. The receptor source for this set is a female donor with early-stage non-small cell lung cancer.

This clonotype was observed at least ten times. The chain is built from TRBV2 and TRBJ2-1, with 7 nucleotides matching TRBD2. The J segment lost 8 bases and the V segment lost 7 bases, leaving 14 bases of the junction unmatched. The CDR3 consists of 15 residues. From germline, CDR1 is SNHLY and CDR2 FYNNEI. The CDR3 nucleotides are TGTGCCAGCACCAGTCTGCCGGGAGGTATCGATGAGCAGTTCTTC. This translates into CASTSLPGGIDEQFF.

The chain links TRBV20-1 to TRBJ2-1; D unclear. This CDR3 has 12 amino acids. Looked up from germline, CDR1 is DFQATT and CDR2 is SNEGSKA (reference sequence). Between the trimmed V and J ends, which lost 6 bases and 9 bases, there was a span of 15 bases. The CDR3 sequence: CSAESPSAEQFF. CDR3 sequence (DNA): TGCAGTGCGGAGTCCCCTAGTGCTGAGCAGTTCTTC.

This clonotype was seen at least ten times. V is TRBV5-1 and J is TRBJ2-7; TRBD1 might be the D (5 bases). The CDR3 contains 13 residues. Trimming removed 4 bases from V and 0 bases from J, with 8 bases in between. CDR1 and CDR2 from the germline V gene are SGHRS and YFSETQ. As DNA, the CDR3 is TGCGCCAGCAGCCCCGACAGCTCCTACGAGCAGTACTTC. Translated, it gives CASSPDSSYEQYF.

In this sample, this clonotype turned up many times. The chain links TRBV7-8 to TRBJ1-6; 7 nucleotides match TRBD1. Germline CDR1 reads SGHVS; CDR2 reads FQNEAQ. V was clipped by 3 bases and J by 8 bases; unmatched bases: 4. The CDR3 loop spans 14 amino acids. CDR3 nucleotides: TGTGCCAGCAGCTTTACAGGGGAGGATTCACCCCTCCACTTT. Protein sequence: CASSFTGEDSPLHF.

This clonotype was recorded at least ten times. The chain employs TRBV30 and TRBJ1-1, with D hard to call. The CDR3 is made up of 11 amino acids. From germline, CDR1 is GTSNPN and CDR2 SVGIG (reference sequence). V shed 4 bases and J shed 1 base, with 4 bases lying between them. This chain's CDR3 is CAWNRNTEAFF. The CDR3, as DNA: TGTGCCTGGAACAGGAACACTGAAGCTTTCTTT.

This clonotype was counted at least ten times. V gene TRBV5-1 combines with J gene TRBJ2-7, with 7 bases matching TRBD1. The CDR3 runs 14 residues. In germline, CDR1 is SGHRS, CDR2 YFSETQ. V trimming: 2 bases; J trimming: 0 bases; junction bases outside the gene matches: 2. CDR3 residues: CASSLGGASYEQYF. In DNA, the CDR3 is TGCGCCAGCAGCTTAGGGGGCGCCTCCTACGAGCAGTACTTC. Variable domain in full (rest from reference TRBV5-1 and TRBJ2-7): KAGVTQTPRYLIKTRGQQVTLSCSPISGHRSVSWYQQTPGQGLQFLFEYFSETQRNKGNFPGRFSGRQFSNSRSEMNVSTLELGDSALYLCASSLGGASYEQYFGPGTRLTVT.

This chain uses TRBV10-3 with TRBJ1-5; D is uncertain. V shed 0 bases and J shed 5 bases, with 8 bases lying between them. Germline V gene data show CDR1 as ENHRY and CDR2 as SYGVKD. The CDR3 sequence is 14 residues long. CDR3 DNA sequence: TGTGCCATCAGTGAGTCGGGAGGAGATCAGCCCCAGCATTTT. Translating it yields CAISESGGDQPQHF.

This clonotype was picked up many times. The chain is built from TRBV7-6 and TRBJ2-1; TRBD2 aligns across 7 bases. CDR1 and CDR2 (germline): SGHVS, FNYEAQ. The CDR3 extends over 15 amino acids. V shed 1 base and J 4 bases; nucleotides not matched to a gene: 4. This chain's CDR3 is CASSLDGGFYNEQFF. CDR3 coding DNA: TGTGCCAGCAGCTTAGACGGGGGGTTTTACAATGAGCAGTTCTTC.

This clonotype was counted at least ten times. The chain joins TRBV28 to TRBJ2-1; D gene unclear. V lost 4 bases and J lost 2, with 9 bases in between. CDR1 is MDHEN and CDR2 is SYDVKM in the germline V gene. The CDR3 consists of 14 residues. The CDR3 nucleotides are TGTGCCAGCAGTTGGCTAGGAACCTACAATGAGCAGTTCTTC. Translating gives CASSWLGTYNEQFF.

CDR3 bases: TGCGCCAGCAGCCAAGGGGCTAGCGGTACCTACGAGCAGTACTTC. It specifies CASSQGASGTYEQYF. V is TRBV4-3 and J is TRBJ2-7, with 7 positions matching TRBD2. The CDR3 extends over 15 amino acids. V dropped 1 base and J dropped 2; count of bases not matched to a gene: 5. CDR1 is LGHNA, CDR2 YSLEER, per germline.

This clonotype was seen more than once but under ten times. This chain joins TRBV18 and TRBJ2-3, with a weak D call TRBD1 (6 bases). V was shortened by 0 bases and J by 6 bases, with 7 bases between the two germline ends. CDR3 length equals 13 residues. The germline V gene has CDR1 KGHSH and CDR2 LQKENI. CDR3 amino acids: CASSPPGADTQYF. CDR3 DNA sequence: TGTGCCAGCTCACCACCGGGGGCGGATACGCAGTATTTT.

This clonotype has ten or more counts. The chain employs TRBV20-1 and TRBJ2-3; D gene uncertain. Trimming took 5 bases from V and 4 from J, leaving 10 bases between them. This CDR3 contains 12 residues. Germline V gene sequence: CDR1 DFQATT, CDR2 SNEGSKA (reference sequence). CDR3 sequence reads: CSAHQAADTQYF. CDR3 bases: TGCAGTGCTCACCAAGCAGCAGATACGCAGTATTTT.

This clonotype was observed at least ten times. V and J are TRBV6-2 or TRBV6-3 and TRBJ2-5, with 7 bases lining up with TRBD1. Germline V gives CDR1 MNHEY, CDR2 SVGEGT. CDR3 length equals 15 residues. Trimming removed 5 bases from V and 5 bases from J; junction bases left unmatched: 11. CDR3 sequence (DNA): TGTGCCAGCAGTGGCTACAGGGGAGTGGAGGAGACCCAGTACTTC. Translation gives CASSGYRGVEETQYF.

This clonotype was detected only a few times. The V and J genes are TRBV5-1 and TRBJ2-3; D not certain. Deletions cut 5 bases from V and 0 bases from J, with 10 bases between. The CDR3 has 14 residues. Germline CDR1 and CDR2: SGHRS and YFSETQ. Written as DNA, the CDR3 is TGCGCCAGCAGTCCAATTTCTAGCACAGATACGCAGTATTTT. As protein: CASSPISSTDTQYF.

This clonotype was recorded at least ten times. The CDR3 nucleotides read TGCGCCAGCAGCTCGCCTGGCTCTGGGGCCAACGTCCTGACTTTC. Translation: CASSSPGSGANVLTF. The chain carries TRBV5-1 and TRBJ2-6; no definite D call. The V end was cut by 3 bases, the J end by 0 bases, with 7 bases between. The germline V gene encodes CDR1 SGHRS and CDR2 YFSETQ. The CDR3 runs 15 residues.